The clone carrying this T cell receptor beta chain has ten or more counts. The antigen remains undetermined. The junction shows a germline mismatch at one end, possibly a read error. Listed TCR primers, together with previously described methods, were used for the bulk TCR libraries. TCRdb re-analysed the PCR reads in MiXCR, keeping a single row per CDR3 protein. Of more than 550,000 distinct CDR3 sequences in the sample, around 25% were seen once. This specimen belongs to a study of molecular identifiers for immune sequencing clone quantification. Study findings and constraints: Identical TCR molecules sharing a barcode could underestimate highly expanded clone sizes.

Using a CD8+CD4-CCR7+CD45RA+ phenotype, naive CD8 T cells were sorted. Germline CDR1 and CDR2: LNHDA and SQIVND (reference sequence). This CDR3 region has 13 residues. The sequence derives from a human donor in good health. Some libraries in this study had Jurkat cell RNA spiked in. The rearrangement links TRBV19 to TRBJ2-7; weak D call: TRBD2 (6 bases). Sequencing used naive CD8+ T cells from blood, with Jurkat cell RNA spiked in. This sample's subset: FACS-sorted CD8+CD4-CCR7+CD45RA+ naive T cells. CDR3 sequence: CASSSGRGYEQYF. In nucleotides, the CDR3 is TGCGCCAGCAGCTCAGGGCGGGGCTACGAGCAGTACTTC.